This T cell receptor (beta chain) was captured in a study of cytomegalovirus exposure and HLA in healthy donors. Trimming took off 0 bases at V and 2 bases at J, with 11 bases between the two ends. Germline CDR1 and CDR2: MNHEY and SVGAGI. The CDR3 spans 15 residues. The PCR was carried out with 60 Vbeta primers and 13 Jbeta primers. Clones were sequenced by immunoSEQ multiplex PCR, and TCRdb holds only the in-frame ones, with some missing. In the table there are 99,000 or so clones, just under 80% of which are singletons. Notes on the study in general: The authors later linked a missense DCLRE1C variant to TCR beta V- and J-gene trimming. A later analysis found most CMV-associated TCR beta chains apparently HLA-restricted. Altogether, some 170 TCR beta chains were recorded as cytomegalovirus-associated.

Note on this clone: Its antigen is not identified.

The chain has TRBV6-5 and TRBJ2-7, with D possibly matching TRBD2 (5 bases). Sequencing used PBMCs. This clonotype was obtained from a male donor in good health and CMV-seronegative. This CDR3 is CASSYSRGPTYEQYF. The CDR3, as DNA: TGTGCCAGCAGTTACTCGCGCGGGCCTACCTACGAGCAGTACTTC.